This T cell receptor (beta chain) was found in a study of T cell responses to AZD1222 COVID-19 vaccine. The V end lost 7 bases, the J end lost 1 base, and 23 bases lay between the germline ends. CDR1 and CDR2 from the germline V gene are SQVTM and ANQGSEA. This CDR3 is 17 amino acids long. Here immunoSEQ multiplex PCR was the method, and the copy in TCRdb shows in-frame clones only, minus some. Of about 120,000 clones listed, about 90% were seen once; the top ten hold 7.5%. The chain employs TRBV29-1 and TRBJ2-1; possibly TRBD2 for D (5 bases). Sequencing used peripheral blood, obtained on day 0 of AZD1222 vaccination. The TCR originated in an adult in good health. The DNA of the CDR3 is TGCAGCGGTGCCCCAATTAGCGAAACCACTTCCTACAATGAGCAGTTCTTC. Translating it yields CSGAPISETTSYNEQFF.